This T cell receptor beta chain was identified in a study of blood T cell repertoires in COVID-19. At the level of the study: Sample material is recorded as cDNA or gDNA derived from T cells, B-cell-depleted T cells, or PBMCs.

The data were produced by immunoSEQ multiplex PCR, yet TCRdb's version contains in-frame clones alone and is incomplete. The profile covers a few hundred thousand clones, with less than 90% appearing a single time and under 2% taken by the ten largest. The CDR3 contains 15 residues. V was cut by 0 bases and J by 0 bases, with 8 bases left in between. From germline, CDR1 is KGHSH and CDR2 LQKENI. V and J are TRBV18 and TRBJ1-2; D call uncertain. The sequencing sample was made of peripheral blood. This sequence was found in a man in his sixties or seventies with acute or convalescent COVID-19. CDR3 coding DNA: TGTGCCAGCTCACCACCGTTAATAGCTAACTATGGCTACACCTTC. It codes for CASSPPLIANYGYTF.